Listed below are T cell receptor beta chains from one sample, sequenced in a study of control samples from healthy donors and cancer patients. Profiling relied on immunoSEQ multiplex PCR, and the TCRdb table lists in-frame clones only, not all of them. The sample carries about 220,000 clones, 85% to 95% recorded once. Sequencing was done on a sample of blood. These receptors were taken from a man between 45 and 60 years old in good health. Both conserved end residues are part of each CDR3. D genes are given only for firm matches. Clone size, where shown, is once, few, many, or a class for clones that have expanded.

j_gene: TRBJ1-5; v_gene: TRBV19; abundance: NA; d_gene: NA; CDR3nt: TGTGCCAGTAGTATAGACAGATATAGCAATCAGCCCCAGCATTTT; CDR3aa: CASSIDRYSNQPQHF
j_gene: TRBJ2-1; v_gene: TRBV28; abundance: NA; d_gene: NA; CDR3nt: TGTGCCAGCACAATTACAGGGTACTACAATGAGCAGTTCTTC; CDR3aa: CASTITGYYNEQFF
j_gene: TRBJ2-3; v_gene: TRBV5-1; abundance: NA; d_gene: TRBD2; CDR3nt: TGCGCCAGCAGCTTGGACGGGGGGGACACAGATACGCAGTATTTT; CDR3aa: CASSLDGGDTDTQYF
j_gene: TRBJ2-1; v_gene: TRBV6-1; abundance: once; d_gene: TRBD2; CDR3nt: TGTGCCAGCAGTGCTTTTAGCGGGGGGGCCTCCTACAATGAGCAGTTCTTC; CDR3aa: CASSAFSGGASYNEQFF
j_gene: TRBJ2-3; v_gene: TRBV5-4; abundance: NA; d_gene: NA; CDR3nt: TGTGCCAGCAGCTTGGGAGGGGGGAGCGATACGCAGTATTTT; CDR3aa: CASSLGGGSDTQYF
j_gene: TRBJ2-4; v_gene: TRBV28; abundance: few; d_gene: TRBD2; CDR3nt: TGTGCCAGCAGTTTATTTGGTAGTGGCGGGGGTCTCGCGGCCAAAAACATTCAGTACTTC; CDR3aa: CASSLFGSGGGLAAKNIQYF
j_gene: TRBJ1-1; v_gene: TRBV19; abundance: NA; d_gene: NA; CDR3nt: TGTGCCAGTAGTATAGATCTGGGACGGCTGAATGGTGAAGCTTTCTTT; CDR3aa: CASSIDLGRLNGEAFF
j_gene: TRBJ2-7; v_gene: TRBV7-3; abundance: NA; d_gene: TRBD2; CDR3nt: TGTGCCAGCAGCTTAAGGGGGGGGTACGAGCAGTACTTC; CDR3aa: CASSLRGGYEQYF
j_gene: TRBJ2-5; v_gene: TRBV6-5; abundance: NA; d_gene: NA; CDR3nt: TGTGCCAGCAGCCGGGACACGGAAGAGACCCAGTACTTC; CDR3aa: CASSRDTEETQYF
j_gene: TRBJ1-3; v_gene: TRBV9; abundance: NA; d_gene: NA; CDR3nt: TGTGCCAGCAGCCCGGCCGGAAACACCATATATTTT; CDR3aa: CASSPAGNTIYF
j_gene: TRBJ2-7; v_gene: TRBV19; abundance: NA; d_gene: TRBD1; CDR3nt: TGTGCCAGTAGTACCGGGACAGGGACCTACGAGCAGTACTTC; CDR3aa: CASSTGTGTYEQYF
j_gene: TRBJ2-6; v_gene: TRBV27; abundance: NA; d_gene: TRBD1; CDR3nt: TGTGCCAGCCGGACAGGGGGCTTTGGGGCCAACGTCCTGACTTTC; CDR3aa: CASRTGGFGANVLTF
j_gene: TRBJ2-1; v_gene: TRBV27; abundance: NA; d_gene: TRBD2; CDR3nt: TGTGCCAGCTCTCTTTTAGCCGTGGGACTAGCGGAAAACAATGAGCAGTTCTTC; CDR3aa: CASSLLAVGLAENNEQFF
j_gene: TRBJ1-1; v_gene: TRBV10-3; abundance: NA; d_gene: NA; CDR3nt: TGTGCCATCAGTGAAGCGGGGGTGGACACTGAAGCTTTCTTT; CDR3aa: CAISEAGVDTEAFF
j_gene: TRBJ1-1; v_gene: TRBV3-1/TRBV3-2; abundance: NA; d_gene: NA; CDR3nt: TGTGCCAGCAGAATGACAGTGAACACTGAAGCTTTCTTT; CDR3aa: CASRMTVNTEAFF
j_gene: TRBJ2-2; v_gene: TRBV19; abundance: NA; d_gene: NA; CDR3nt: TGTGCCAGTACTAGAGGGAGACAGGCGAACACCGGGGAGCTGTTTTTT; CDR3aa: CASTRGRQANTGELFF
j_gene: TRBJ1-1; v_gene: TRBV5-1; abundance: NA; d_gene: NA; CDR3nt: TGCGCCAGCACACAGGGTGGGGGCACTGAAGCTTTCTTT; CDR3aa: CASTQGGGTEAFF
j_gene: TRBJ1-2; v_gene: TRBV9; abundance: NA; d_gene: NA; CDR3nt: TGTGCCAGCAGCGTGCCCCCCGGGGTTTCGGGCTACACCTTC; CDR3aa: CASSVPPGVSGYTF
j_gene: TRBJ1-1; v_gene: TRBV5-1; abundance: NA; d_gene: NA; CDR3nt: TGCGCCAGCAGCTCGGACAGTCTCACCTACACTGAAGCTTTCTTT; CDR3aa: CASSSDSLTYTEAFF
j_gene: TRBJ2-6; v_gene: TRBV7-9; abundance: NA; d_gene: NA; CDR3nt: TGTGCCAGCAGCCCAGGGAACTCTGGGGCCAACGTCCTGACTTTC; CDR3aa: CASSPGNSGANVLTF
j_gene: TRBJ1-1; v_gene: TRBV10-2; abundance: once; d_gene: NA; CDR3nt: TGCGCCAGCGGAAGGGGCACTGAAGCTTTCTTT; CDR3aa: CASGRGTEAFF
j_gene: TRBJ2-5; v_gene: TRBV29-1; abundance: NA; d_gene: NA; CDR3nt: TGCAGCGTTACTCGGGCGGGAAGCCAAGAGACCCAGTACTTC; CDR3aa: CSVTRAGSQETQYF
j_gene: TRBJ2-7; v_gene: TRBV4-3; abundance: NA; d_gene: TRBD1; CDR3nt: TGCGCCAGCAGCCAATCGACCGGGACAGGGATCGAGCAGTACTTC; CDR3aa: CASSQSTGTGIEQYF
j_gene: TRBJ2-5; v_gene: TRBV5-1; abundance: few; d_gene: NA; CDR3nt: TGCGCCAGCAGCTTGGCCCCCCCGCAAGAGACCCAGTACTTC; CDR3aa: CASSLAPPQETQYF
j_gene: TRBJ2-3; v_gene: TRBV4-3; abundance: once; d_gene: TRBD2; CDR3nt: TGCGCCAGCAGCCAAAGCGGGGGGGCCGGGAATACGCAGTATTTT; CDR3aa: CASSQSGGAGNTQYF
j_gene: TRBJ2-5; v_gene: TRBV4-2; abundance: NA; d_gene: TRBD2; CDR3nt: TGTGCCAGCAGCCAGCCTAATCGACGCCTGGGGGGGGAGACCCAGTACTTC; CDR3aa: CASSQPNRRLGGETQYF
j_gene: TRBJ1-3; v_gene: TRBV5-4; abundance: NA; d_gene: NA; CDR3nt: TGTGCCAGCAGCTCCCAGGGGTCTGGAAACACCATATATTTT; CDR3aa: CASSSQGSGNTIYF
j_gene: TRBJ1-3; v_gene: TRBV3-1/TRBV3-2; abundance: NA; d_gene: NA; CDR3nt: TGTGCCAGCAGCCCTCGAGGGGGAAGCTCTGGAAACACCATATATTTT; CDR3aa: CASSPRGGSSGNTIYF
j_gene: TRBJ2-7; v_gene: TRBV4-2; abundance: NA; d_gene: TRBD2; CDR3nt: TGTGCCAGCAGCCAGTGGCTAGCGGACTACGAGCAGTACTTC; CDR3aa: CASSQWLADYEQYF
j_gene: TRBJ1-5; v_gene: TRBV5-5; abundance: NA; d_gene: NA; CDR3nt: TGTGCCAGCATGCATGGGGCGGGGTATAGCAATCAGCCCCAGCATTTT; CDR3aa: CASMHGAGYSNQPQHF
j_gene: TRBJ1-5; v_gene: TRBV12-3/TRBV12-4; abundance: NA; d_gene: TRBD1; CDR3nt: TGTGCCAGCAGCGGACAGGGTGATCAGCCCCAGCATTTT; CDR3aa: CASSGQGDQPQHF